The 28 T cell receptor beta chains presented below share a single source sample, sequenced in a study of Ad26.COV2.S vaccination and SARS-CoV-2 variants. The assay was immunoSEQ multiplex PCR, and TCRdb's table has in-frame clones only and misses some. This table holds 150,000 to 200,000 clones, approximately 90% found once. The material was peripheral blood, obtained after recovery from COVID-19. Receptors were obtained from a human donor who had recovered from COVID-19.

The chain combines TRBV7-3 with TRBJ2-1; 9 nucleotides align to TRBD2. V gave up 2 bases and J gave up 4 bases; unmatched junction bases: 3. Germline CDR1 reads SGHTA; CDR2 reads FQGTGA. The CDR3 extends over 15 amino acids. CDR3 bases: TGTGCCAGCAGCTTAGCGGGGGGGATGTACAATGAGCAGTTCTTC. Protein: CASSLAGGMYNEQFF. Supplemented by reference TRBV7-3 and TRBJ2-1, the full variable domain reads GAGVSQTPSNKVTEKGKYVELRCDPISGHTALYWYRQSLGQGPEFLIYFQGTGAADDSGLPNDRFFAVRPEGSVSTLKIQRTERGDSAVYLCASSLAGGMYNEQFFGPGTRLTVL.

This clone was seen a few times. The gene calls are TRBV28 and TRBJ1-3; D is undetermined. Per the germline V gene, CDR1 is MDHEN and CDR2 is SYDVKM. Trimming took off 4 bases at V and 1 base at J, with 8 bases between the two ends. The CDR3 length is 14 residues. The DNA of the CDR3 is TGTGCCAGCAGTTCTTACGGTTCTGGAAACACCATATATTTT. This encodes CASSSYGSGNTIYF. Full variable domain (outside the CDR3, taken from reference TRBV28 and TRBJ1-3): DVKVTQSSRYLVKRTGEKVFLECVQDMDHENMFWYRQDPGLGLRLIYFSYDVKMKEKGDIPEGYSVSREKKERFSLILESASTNQTSMYLCASSSYGSGNTIYFGEGSWLTVV.

The chain has TRBV11-3 and TRBJ2-7; the D gene is possibly TRBD1 (6 bases). CDR3 length: 15 amino acids. From germline, CDR1 is SGHNT and CDR2 YENEEA. Trimming stripped 5 bases from V and 5 bases from J, with 19 bases between. For the CDR3, the DNA is TGTGCCAGCAGCCCCCGGGCAGGGGAAAGGAACGAGCAGTACTTC. The encoded protein is CASSPRAGERNEQYF. The entire variable domain, with the rest obtained from reference TRBV11-3 and TRBJ2-7, is as follows: EAGVVQSPRYKIIEKKQPVAFWCNPISGHNTLYWYLQNLGQGPELLIRYENEEAVDDSQLPKDRFSAERLKGVDSTLKIQPAELGDSAVYLCASSPRAGERNEQYFGPGTRLTVT.

This chain uses TRBV5-4 with TRBJ2-7; maybe TRBD2 (5 bases). Per the germline V gene, CDR1 is SGHNT and CDR2 is YYREEE (reference sequence). Trimming shortened V by 4 bases and J by 3 bases, and 14 bases separated the two germline ends. The CDR3 extends over 14 amino acids. This CDR3 reads CASSLRGSLYEQYF. In DNA, the CDR3 is TGTGCCAGCAGCCTGCGAGGGAGCCTCTACGAGCAGTACTTC.

The V gene is TRBV6-5, the J gene TRBJ2-3; D remains ambiguous. The CDR3 totals 11 residues. Germline lookup yields CDR1 MNHEY and CDR2 SVGAGI. V shed 8 bases and J shed 4 bases, with 7 bases lying between them. DNA for the CDR3: TGTGCCAGCGGTAGCCCAGATACGCAGTATTTT. This codes for CASGSPDTQYF.

The rearrangement joins TRBV11-2 to TRBJ2-3; the match to TRBD2 covers 7 bases. Per germline, CDR1 SGHAT and CDR2 FQNNGV. The V gene end was trimmed by 1 base and the J gene end by 0 bases; junction bases not matched to a gene: 7. The CDR3 has 17 amino acids. CDR3 sequence (DNA): TGTGCCAGCAGCTTAGGTGGAGCGGGGTTTAGCACAGATACGCAGTATTTT. Translating gives CASSLGGAGFSTDTQYF.

This clone was seen only a few times. J is TRBJ2-2 and V is TRBV3-1 (or the pseudogene TRBV3-2); 10 nucleotides match TRBD2. This CDR3 spans 16 amino acids. CDR1 LGHDT and CDR2 YNNKEL come from the germline V gene (reference sequence). The ends lost 3 bases at V and 3 bases at J; junction bases unmatched: 4. CDR3 protein: CASSQTSGRYTGELFF. The CDR3 bases are TGTGCCAGCAGCCAGACTAGCGGGCGATACACCGGGGAGCTGTTTTTT.

This chain connects TRBV6-6 to TRBJ2-7; 8 bases fit TRBD1. V lost 10 bases, J lost 6 bases, and 14 bases stayed unmatched. Germline CDR1 reads MNHNY; CDR2 reads SVGAGI (reference sequence). This CDR3 spans 14 amino acids. CDR3 residues: CATCGTGGIGEQYF. CDR3 nucleotides: TGTGCCACCTGCGGCACAGGGGGAATCGGCGAGCAGTACTTC.

This rearrangement joins TRBV5-1 to TRBJ2-5; a possible D gene is TRBD1 (5 bases). Germline-derived CDR1 and CDR2 are SGHRS and YFSETQ. CDR3 length: 15 amino acids. Trimming removed 0 bases from V and 5 bases from J, with 14 bases in between. The CDR3 region has the DNA TGCGCCAGCAGCTTGGAAGGTAGGGGCTCCGAGACCCAGTACTTC. Its protein is CASSLEGRGSETQYF.

V and J are TRBV7-9 and TRBJ2-7; D is perhaps TRBD2 (6 bases). This CDR3 is 15 amino acids long. Looked up from germline, CDR1 is SEHNR and CDR2 is FQNEAQ (reference sequence). V was trimmed by 1 base and J by 3 bases, leaving 13 bases between them. CDR3 in amino acids: CASSLGGTHYYEQYF. Here the CDR3 DNA reads TGTGCCAGCAGCTTAGGTGGGACTCACTACTACGAGCAGTACTTC.

V is TRBV4-1 and J is TRBJ2-7, with 8 bases identical to TRBD2. Germline lookup yields CDR1 MGHRA and CDR2 YSYEKL. V lost 1 base to trimming and J lost 3 bases; unmatched junction nucleotides: 8. This CDR3 has 16 amino acids. This CDR3 reads CASSQGQSGSFYEQYF. The CDR3 DNA reads as TGCGCCAGCAGCCAAGGGCAAAGCGGGAGTTTCTACGAGCAGTACTTC.

The rearrangement joins TRBV29-1 to TRBJ1-1, with 9 bases aligning to TRBD1. Germline CDR1 reads SQVTM; CDR2 reads ANQGSEA. V lost 3 bases and J lost 4; bases outside the gene matches: 3. The CDR3 totals 13 residues. DNA of the CDR3: TGCAGCGTTGACGAGGGACAGGGCACTGAAGCTTTCTTT. It yields the protein CSVDEGQGTEAFF.

The CDR3, as DNA: TGTGCCAGCAGCTTAGGGGCGGGAGGCACAGATACGCAGTATTTT. This sequence encodes CASSLGAGGTDTQYF. The V call is TRBV7-3, the J call TRBJ2-3; TRBD2 agrees at 7 bases. The CDR3 is 15 amino acids. Germline V gene data show CDR1 as SGHTA and CDR2 as FQGTGA. The V and J ends lost 2 bases and 1 base, in that order; junction bases with no gene match: 3. Complete variable domain (other parts from reference TRBV7-3 and TRBJ2-3): GAGVSQTPSNKVTEKGKYVELRCDPISGHTALYWYRQSLGQGPEFLIYFQGTGAADDSGLPNDRFFAVRPEGSVSTLKIQRTERGDSAVYLCASSLGAGGTDTQYFGPGTRLTVL.

V and J are TRBV4-2 and TRBJ1-1, with 10 bases fitting TRBD1. V shed 0 bases and J 5 bases; nucleotides not matched to a gene: 3. The V gene's germline CDR1 is LGHNA and CDR2 YNFKEQ. The CDR3 spans 15 residues. The chain's CDR3 is CASSQEGQGRTEAFF. The CDR3 DNA reads as TGTGCCAGCAGCCAAGAGGGACAGGGGAGGACTGAAGCTTTCTTT.

The rearrangement joins TRBV2 to TRBJ2-7, with D possibly matching TRBD2 (6 bases). Trimming left V 4 bases short and J 7 bases short, with 8 bases between. CDR3 length: 11 amino acids. Germline V gene lookup returns CDR1 SNHLY and CDR2 FYNNEI. The CDR3 sequence is CASSGGGEQYF. The CDR3 nucleotides read TGTGCCAGCAGTGGAGGAGGGGAGCAGTACTTC.

This chain joins TRBV7-2 and TRBJ1-1; D is unresolved. The CDR3 runs to 16 residues. The germline gives CDR1 SGHTA, CDR2 FQGNSA. V lost 4 bases and J lost 1, with 16 bases in between. Here the CDR3 reads CASSSPRRVGNTEAFF. The DNA for the CDR3 is TGTGCCAGCAGCTCCCCGCGGAGGGTTGGGAACACTGAAGCTTTCTTT.

This chain uses TRBV30 with TRBJ2-2; D remains ambiguous. This CDR3 is built from 12 residues. Germline lookup yields CDR1 GTSNPN and CDR2 SVGIG (reference sequence). The ends were cut back, 5 bases at V and 7 bases at J, with 11 bases in the middle. DNA for the CDR3: TGTGCCTGGCGGCCATCGGGCGGGGAGCTGTTTTTT. Translated: CAWRPSGGELFF.

The V and J genes are TRBV5-4 and TRBJ2-5, with 7 bases matching TRBD1. The germline gives CDR1 SGHNT, CDR2 YYREEE (reference sequence). The V segment lost 1 base and the J segment 1 base; nucleotides outside the gene matches: 4. This CDR3 is 15 amino acids long. CDR3 DNA: TGTGCCAGCAGCTTGCGACAGGGACCCCAAGAGACCCAGTACTTC. Residues: CASSLRQGPQETQYF. The variable domain in full, with the rest retrieved from reference TRBV5-4 and TRBJ2-5, is ETGVTQSPTHLIKTRGQQVTLRCSSQSGHNTVSWYQQALGQGPQFIFQYYREEENGRGNFPPRFSGLQFPNYSSELNVNALELDDSALYLCASSLRQGPQETQYFGPGTRLLVL.

In its sample, this clone was seen a few times. The genes are TRBV6-5 and TRBJ2-7, with 7 bases that match TRBD2. The CDR3 covers 15 residues. V lost 6 bases, J lost 0 bases, and 8 bases stayed unmatched. Germline assignment: CDR1 MNHEY and CDR2 SVGAGI. The CDR3: CASSRSSGLSYEQYF. As DNA, the CDR3 is TGTGCCAGCAGCCGGTCTAGCGGACTCTCCTACGAGCAGTACTTC.

V is TRBV28 and J is TRBJ1-2, with D possibly being TRBD1 (5 bases). The CDR3 length is 13 residues. Trimming stripped 6 bases from V and 8 bases from J, with 16 bases between. Per germline, CDR1 MDHEN and CDR2 SYDVKM. CDR3 sequence: CASSPPPGIGYTF. In DNA, the CDR3 is TGTGCCAGCAGCCCACCTCCAGGGATCGGCTACACCTTC.

This chain links TRBV9 with TRBJ2-2; 14 bases align to TRBD2. The V segment lost 3 bases and the J segment 1 base; nucleotides outside the gene matches: 2. The CDR3 has 17 amino acids. CDR1 is SGDLS, CDR2 YYNGEE, per germline. CDR3 loop: CASSGGLAGGNTGELFF. The CDR3 coding sequence is TGTGCCAGCAGCGGTGGACTAGCGGGGGGGAACACCGGGGAGCTGTTTTTT.

This rearrangement joins TRBV7-9 to TRBJ2-5; TRBD1 is a possible D gene (5 bases). The germline V gene has CDR1 SEHNR and CDR2 FQNEAQ (reference sequence). The CDR3 runs 15 residues. V dropped 1 base and J dropped 5 bases, with 14 bases sitting between them. The CDR3: CASSLVWAKGETQYF. Here the CDR3 DNA reads TGTGCCAGCAGCTTAGTCTGGGCCAAGGGGGAGACCCAGTACTTC.

The chain links TRBV7-8 to TRBJ2-5; D is uncertain. From germline, CDR1 is SGHVS and CDR2 FQNEAQ. There are 14 residues in the CDR3. V shed 0 bases and J shed 2 bases, with 7 bases lying between them. CDR3 residues: CASSLAEGQETQYF. The DNA of the CDR3 is TGTGCCAGCAGCTTAGCTGAAGGGCAAGAGACCCAGTACTTC.

The CDR3 DNA follows: TGTGCCATCACCCCCCGCGAGGAGCGGGGCACAGATACGCAGTATTTT. This encodes CAITPREERGTDTQYF. The gene calls are TRBV10-3 and TRBJ2-3; TRBD2 is a possible D gene (6 bases). CDR1 is ENHRY and CDR2 is SYGVKD in the germline V gene. The CDR3 is 16 residues long. With 7 bases removed from V and 1 base from J, the gap between germline ends came to 18 bases.

The DNA for the CDR3 is TGTGCCTGGAGTAACAGGGACAACGGGGAGCTGTTTTTT. Translation gives CAWSNRDNGELFF. The chain links TRBV30 to TRBJ2-2, with D tentatively TRBD1 (6 bases). Deletions cut 2 bases from V and 7 bases from J, with 11 bases between. Germline loops: CDR1 GTSNPN, CDR2 SVGIG (reference sequence). The CDR3 runs to 13 residues.

This clone was detected a few times. The chain combines TRBV14 with TRBJ2-1; D call uncertain. Trimming stripped 4 bases from V and 0 bases from J, with 13 bases between. Germline V lookup: CDR1 SGHDN, CDR2 FVKESK. The CDR3 contains 16 residues. Written as DNA, the CDR3 is TGTGCCAGCAGCCCCGTCGGACCAAGCTCCTACAATGAGCAGTTCTTC. This sequence encodes CASSPVGPSSYNEQFF.

The chain employs TRBV5-1 and TRBJ2-1; TRBD2 aligns across 12 bases. The CDR3 runs to 15 residues. Germline lookup yields CDR1 SGHRS and CDR2 YFSETQ. Trimming cost V 5 bases and J 7 bases; bases outside gene matches: 7. The CDR3 spells CASSFTSGRSNEQFF. CDR3 nucleotides: TGCGCCAGCAGTTTCACTAGCGGGAGGTCGAATGAGCAGTTCTTC. Looking up the rest from reference TRBV5-1 and TRBJ2-1 gives the full variable domain: KAGVTQTPRYLIKTRGQQVTLSCSPISGHRSVSWYQQTPGQGLQFLFEYFSETQRNKGNFPGRFSGRQFSNSRSEMNVSTLELGDSALYLCASSFTSGRSNEQFFGPGTRLTVL.

This sequence joins TRBV27 and TRBJ1-4; D uncertain. The CDR3 consists of 17 residues. Germline assignment: CDR1 MNHEY and CDR2 SMNVEV (reference sequence). Trimming took 2 bases from V and 0 from J, leaving 13 bases between them. The CDR3: CASSLRRRQATNEKLFF. CDR3 sequence (DNA): TGTGCCAGCAGTTTAAGAAGGAGGCAAGCAACTAATGAAAAACTGTTTTTT.